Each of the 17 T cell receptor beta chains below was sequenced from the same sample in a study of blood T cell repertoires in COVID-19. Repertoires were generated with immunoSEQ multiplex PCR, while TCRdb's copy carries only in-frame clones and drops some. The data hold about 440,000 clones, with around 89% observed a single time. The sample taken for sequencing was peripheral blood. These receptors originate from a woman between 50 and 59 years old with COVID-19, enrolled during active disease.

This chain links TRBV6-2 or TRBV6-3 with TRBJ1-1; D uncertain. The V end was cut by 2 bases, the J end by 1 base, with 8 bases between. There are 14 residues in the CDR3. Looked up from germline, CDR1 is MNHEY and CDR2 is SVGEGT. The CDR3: CASSYVQPNTEAFF. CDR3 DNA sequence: TGTGCCAGCAGTTACGTACAGCCGAACACTGAAGCTTTCTTT.

CDR3 loop: CASSVEGPTSGNTIYF. The CDR3 DNA follows: TGTGCCAGCAGTGTTGAGGGCCCGACCTCTGGAAACACCATATATTTT. This chain links TRBV2 with TRBJ1-3; no reliable D call. The V end lost 4 bases, the J end lost 0 bases, and 13 bases lay between the germline ends. The CDR3 has 16 residues. The germline gives CDR1 SNHLY, CDR2 FYNNEI.

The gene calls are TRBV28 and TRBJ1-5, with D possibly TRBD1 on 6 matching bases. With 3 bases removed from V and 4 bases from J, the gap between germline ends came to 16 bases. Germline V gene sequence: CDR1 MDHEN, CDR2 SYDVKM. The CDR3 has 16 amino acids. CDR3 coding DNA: TGTGCCAGCAGTTTCACAGGGTGGGGTGGGAATCAGCCCCAGCATTTT. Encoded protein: CASSFTGWGGNQPQHF.

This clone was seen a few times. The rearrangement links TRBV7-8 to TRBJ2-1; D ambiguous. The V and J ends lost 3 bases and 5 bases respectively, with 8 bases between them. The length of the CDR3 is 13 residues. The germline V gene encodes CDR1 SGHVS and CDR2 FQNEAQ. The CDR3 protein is CASSFSQNNEQFF. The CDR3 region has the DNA TGTGCCAGCAGCTTTTCACAGAACAATGAGCAGTTCTTC.

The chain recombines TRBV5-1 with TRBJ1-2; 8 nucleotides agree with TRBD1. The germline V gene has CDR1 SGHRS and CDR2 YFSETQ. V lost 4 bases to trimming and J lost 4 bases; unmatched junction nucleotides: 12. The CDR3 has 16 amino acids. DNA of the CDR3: TGCGCCAGCAGCCCGTGGACAGGGTATACGAGCTATGGCTACACCTTC. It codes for CASSPWTGYTSYGYTF.

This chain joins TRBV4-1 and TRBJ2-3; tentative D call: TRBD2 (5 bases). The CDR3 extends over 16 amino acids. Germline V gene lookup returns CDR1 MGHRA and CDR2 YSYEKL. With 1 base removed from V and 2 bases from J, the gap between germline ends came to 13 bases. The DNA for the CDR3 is TGCGCCAGCAGCCAAGTGACCGGGGATCCCACAGATACGCAGTATTTT. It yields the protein CASSQVTGDPTDTQYF.

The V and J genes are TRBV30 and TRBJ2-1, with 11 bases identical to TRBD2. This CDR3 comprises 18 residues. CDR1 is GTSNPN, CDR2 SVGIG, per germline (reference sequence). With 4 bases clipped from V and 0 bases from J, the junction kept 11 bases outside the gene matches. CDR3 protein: CAWIGSSGGPGSYNEQFF. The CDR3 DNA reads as TGTGCCTGGATAGGTTCTAGCGGGGGGCCCGGCTCCTACAATGAGCAGTTCTTC.

CDR3 in DNA: TGTGCCAGCAGTTTCCGGGACAGGGCCTATGGCTACACCTTC. Translation gives CASSFRDRAYGYTF. The J gene is TRBJ1-2, the V gene TRBV27, with 9 positions matching TRBD1. Trimming at V came to 3 bases and at J to 4 bases, leaving 3 bases not matched to a gene. The CDR3 consists of 14 residues. Per germline, CDR1 MNHEY and CDR2 SMNVEV (reference sequence).

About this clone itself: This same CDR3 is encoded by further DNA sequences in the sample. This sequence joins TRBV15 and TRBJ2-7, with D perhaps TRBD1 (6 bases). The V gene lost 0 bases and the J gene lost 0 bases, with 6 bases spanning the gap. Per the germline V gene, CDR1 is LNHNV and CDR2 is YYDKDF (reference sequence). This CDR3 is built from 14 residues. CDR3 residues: CATSRDRGSYEQYF. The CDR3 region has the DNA TGTGCCACCAGCAGAGACAGGGGCTCCTACGAGCAGTACTTC. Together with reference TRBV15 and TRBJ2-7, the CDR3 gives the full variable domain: DAMVIQNPRYQVTQFGKPVTLSCSQTLNHNVMYWYQQKSSQAPKLLFHYYDKDFNNEADTPDNFQSRRPNTSFCFLDIRSPGLGDTAMYLCATSRDRGSYEQYFGPGTRLTVT.

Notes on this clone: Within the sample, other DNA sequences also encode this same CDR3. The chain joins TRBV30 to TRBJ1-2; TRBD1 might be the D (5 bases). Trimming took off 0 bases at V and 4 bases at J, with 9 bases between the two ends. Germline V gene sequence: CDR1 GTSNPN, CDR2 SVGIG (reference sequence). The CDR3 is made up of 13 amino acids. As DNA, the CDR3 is TGTGCCTGGAGTGTCCCAGGGTCCTATGGCTACACCTTC. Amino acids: CAWSVPGSYGYTF.

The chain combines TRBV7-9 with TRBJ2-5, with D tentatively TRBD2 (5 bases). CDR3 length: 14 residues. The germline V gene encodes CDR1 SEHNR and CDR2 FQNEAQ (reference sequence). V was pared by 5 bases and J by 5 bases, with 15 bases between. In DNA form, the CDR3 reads TGTGCCAGCAGCCGTTTCCCGGGCGGGGAGACCCAGTACTTC. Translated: CASSRFPGGETQYF. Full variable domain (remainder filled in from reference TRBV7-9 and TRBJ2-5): DTGVSQNPRHKITKRGQNVTFRCDPISEHNRLYWYRQTLGQGPEFLTYFQNEAQLEKSRLLSDRFSAERPKGSFSTLEIQRTEQGDSAMYLCASSRFPGGETQYFGPGTRLLVL.

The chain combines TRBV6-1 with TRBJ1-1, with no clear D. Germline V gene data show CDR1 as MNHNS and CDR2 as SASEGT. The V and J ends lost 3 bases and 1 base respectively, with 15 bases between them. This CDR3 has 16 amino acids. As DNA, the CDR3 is TGTGCCAGCAGTGAGATTACCGGGATCTCGAACACTGAAGCTTTCTTT. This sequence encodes CASSEITGISNTEAFF.

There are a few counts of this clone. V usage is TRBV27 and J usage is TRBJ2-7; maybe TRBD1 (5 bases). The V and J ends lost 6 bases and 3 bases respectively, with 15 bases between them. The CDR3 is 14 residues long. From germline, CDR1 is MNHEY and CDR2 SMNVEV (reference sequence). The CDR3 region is CASSGQGGSYEQYF. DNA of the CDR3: TGTGCCAGCAGCGGCCAGGGTGGCAGCTACGAGCAGTACTTC.

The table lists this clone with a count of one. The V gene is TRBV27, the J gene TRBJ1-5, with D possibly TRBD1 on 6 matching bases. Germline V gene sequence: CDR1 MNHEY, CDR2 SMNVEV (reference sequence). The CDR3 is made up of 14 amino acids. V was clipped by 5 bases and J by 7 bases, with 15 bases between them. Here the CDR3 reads CASSPQGWGQPQHF. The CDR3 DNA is TGTGCCAGCAGTCCACAGGGATGGGGGCAGCCCCAGCATTTT.

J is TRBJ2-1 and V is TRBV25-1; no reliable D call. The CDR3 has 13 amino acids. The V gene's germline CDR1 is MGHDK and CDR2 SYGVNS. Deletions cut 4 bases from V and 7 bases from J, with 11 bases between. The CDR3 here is CASSGASSNEQFF. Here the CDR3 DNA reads TGTGCCAGCAGTGGGGCAAGTTCTAATGAGCAGTTCTTC.

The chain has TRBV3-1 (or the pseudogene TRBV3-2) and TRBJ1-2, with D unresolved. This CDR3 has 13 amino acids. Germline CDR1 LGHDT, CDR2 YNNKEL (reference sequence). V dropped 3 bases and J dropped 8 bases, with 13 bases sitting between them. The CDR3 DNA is TGTGCCAGCAGCCAGGGCCCAAGCCGGGGCTACACCTTC. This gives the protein CASSQGPSRGYTF.

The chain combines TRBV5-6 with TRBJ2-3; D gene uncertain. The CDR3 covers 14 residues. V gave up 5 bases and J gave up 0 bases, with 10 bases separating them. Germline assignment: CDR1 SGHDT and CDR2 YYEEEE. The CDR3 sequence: CASSKISSTDTQYF. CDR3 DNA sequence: TGTGCCAGCAGTAAAATTTCTAGCACAGATACGCAGTATTTT.